Sequencing of this TCR beta chain was carried out in a study of cytomegalovirus exposure and HLA in healthy donors (dated by TCRdb to between 2016 and 2019). Background for the entire study: According to an earlier analysis of 550 to 700 of the donors, about 190 million T cells yielded roughly 100 million unique TCR beta sequences and around 300 Gb of sequence data. Class I and class II HLA loci were covered by the typing at four-digit resolution. About 5 DR-DQ haplotypes were handled as single units for association and clustering, since linkage in the cohort was strong. Among around 400 genotyped donors of the cohort, an average of roughly 230,000 unique TCR beta nucleotide sequences was sequenced per donor, of which approximately 19% were non-productive. To predict cytomegalovirus infection status, the study brought together high-throughput TCR immunosequencing, statistical association of individual TCRs with disease status, and machine learning. Roughly 300 gigabases of sequencing data and around 90 million unique TCR sequences made up an early release that covered several hundred HLA-typed donors. Donor age, sex, ethnicity and CMV serostatus were compiled together with the repertoire data. A later genetic analysis took genome-wide SNP genotypes for about 55% of the roughly 700 donors and used that subset as a discovery cohort. The number of typed donors differed by locus: roughly 620-640 for A, B, C, DRB1 and DQB1; about 520 for DQA1; approximately 600 for DPA1; and around 450 for DPB1. The T cell repertoires of several hundred subjects were profiled by immunosequencing and related to cytomegalovirus serostatus. Every repertoire in the discovery cohort had been generated on one and the same sequencing platform. The genetic ancestry cluster associated with self-reported Caucasian donors included 81% of the roughly 400 genotyped donors. In the later analysis, no new phenotypic data were used to find candidate immune exposures; instead, reliance was placed on TCR beta sequences and their occurrence across donors. The study aimed to test whether cataloging public T cell receptors could reveal signatures of past pathogen exposure. In addition to the first cohort of 650 to 750 subjects, a separate validation cohort of 120 different subjects was used. To study patterns of TCR occurrence, a later analysis re-analyzed previously published TCR beta repertoires from 650 to 750 donors and added high-resolution HLA genotyping. To decide whether each TCR beta V gene segment behaved as functional or pseudogenic, an earlier analysis of some 580 of the donors relied on high-throughput TCR beta sequencing. The study at large found these results: The cohort was sequenced for TCR beta chains only, and without alpha or paired-chain data the features that could be detected were limited. In an earlier analysis of 500 to 650 of the donors, most TCR beta V segments appeared in productive rearrangements about 87% or about 30% of the time, broadly matching IMGT annotations. Because counts were too low, roughly 17 rarely observed V segments, including chromosome 9 orphons, were left out of the earlier analysis of over 550 of the donors. The only immune exposure information available for the cohort was CMV serostatus. Across donors, most TCR sequences were observed very rarely, whereas some public TCRs were present in many individuals. Compared with equally common non-associated chains, HLA-associated TCR beta chains in a later analysis were more clonally expanded and had lower generation probabilities. A later genetic analysis associated a missense DCLRE1C variant with V-gene and J-gene trimming of TCR beta chains, and an independent cohort replicated the association. Some IMGT-functional V segments, including TRBV6-2 and TRBV6-3, could not be distinguished by the 87-base-pair reads and were therefore excluded. Most CMV-associated TCR beta chains appeared to be HLA-restricted in a later analysis, and the HLA associations seemed to be driven largely by CMV exposure. Several of the top co-occurrence clusters appeared to be linked to parvovirus B19, influenza, CMV and Epstein-Barr virus, according to a later analysis. Correlated functional status among segregating V segments might reflect linkage disequilibrium, but an unknown experimental factor could not be ruled out. The study listed 164 TCR beta chains as associated with cytomegalovirus. According to a later genetic analysis, donors in an Asian-associated ancestry cluster had fewer N-insertions in productive TCRs than the roughly 670-donor mean. Because some donors lacked HLA typing at each locus, the association tests relied only on the typed subset. At a false discovery rate of 0.05, a later analysis linked some 17,000 TCR beta sequences to specific HLA alleles. Roughly uniform sequencing depth across donors was assumed in presence/absence analyses, although this assumption may not hold. A later analysis found that TCR association rates varied across HLA loci, with DRB1 alleles showing the most associated TCRs and HLA-C alleles the fewest. According to the authors, the approach could potentially be generalized to other disease states and immunological phenotypes. Three of the identified cytomegalovirus-associated TCR beta chains were confirmed in vitro to be specific for cytomegalovirus antigens. In both the original and validation cohorts, the classifier was reported to diagnose cytomegalovirus status with high specificity and sensitivity. When HLA alleles, especially DR and DQ, strongly co-occurred, attributing TCR associations to individual alleles was difficult. A further reported finding was that TCR beta sequences accurately predicted the HLA-A and HLA-B alleles for most subjects in the first cohort. A cluster of highly shared sequence variants was judged likely to represent a technical artifact of the sequencing pipeline.

V lost 6 bases and J lost 6 bases, and the count of bases not matched to a germline gene is 8. The CDR3 contains 14 residues, cysteine and phenylalanine counted. Of all the DNA, just the CDR3 is kept, 42 bases in frame from base 1. From the germline V gene, CDR1 is MNHNS and CDR2 is SASEGT. In total, approximately 700 healthy bone marrow donors made up the cohort. At the time of sampling, all cohort members were nominally healthy, though unrecorded immune exposures were likely present. The donor was CMV seropositive and belonged to the group of about 290 seropositive cohort members. A peripheral blood sample was collected from each donor, and TCR beta sequencing was performed on peripheral blood mononuclear cells. Genomic DNA was extracted from the blood cell samples with the Qiagen DNeasy Blood Extraction Kit. Libraries were prepared through the immunoSEQ multiplex PCR assay. A mixture of 60 forward primers for TCR Vbeta segments and 13 reverse primers for TCR Jbeta segments was used in the multiplex PCR. A multiplex PCR assay on genomic DNA amplified the CDR3 region of rearranged TCR beta genes. Amplified TCR beta libraries were sequenced as 87-base-pair reads on the Illumina HiSeq System. Regarding the original processing steps: A later analysis tallied 75 million to 95 million unique TCR beta chains across the 600 to 700 repertoires, and approximately 9.9 million of those chains were shared by two or more donors. Raw reads were error-corrected and collapsed into unique sequences with a nearest-neighbor algorithm that merged closely related sequences to remove PCR and sequencing errors. Alignment of CDR3 sequences to IMGT reference sequences was used to assign V, D and J gene segments. For a sequence to be retained, at least a six-nucleotide match to both a V gene segment and a J gene segment was required. A rearrangement counted as productive if the CDR3 had no stop codons and remained in frame with V and J, and every other rearrangement counted as non-productive. CDR3 was defined according to IMGT convention as the region running from the second conserved V-encoded cysteine to the conserved J-encoded phenylalanine. The earlier analysis of a few hundred of the donors excluded sequences that lacked an unambiguous match to a single V gene segment. An earlier analysis of several hundred of the donors called V segments functional above 56.7% productive rearrangements and segregating when the between-donor standard deviation exceeded 5%. A statistical classification framework was developed to diagnose cytomegalovirus status using the catalog of TCR beta chain sequences. A later analysis assigned V and J genes by comparing TCR nucleotide sequences with IMGT/GENE-DB human TR gene sequences. A later analysis assigned CDR3 sequences and most-parsimonious VDJ recombination scenarios with the TCRdist pipeline. In a later analysis, every TCR beta chain was defined by the combination of its CDR3 amino acid sequence and its V-gene family, and reads without a unique V-gene family were dropped. To address suspected cross-contamination and a sequencing artifact, a later analysis removed 592 highly shared, low-generation-probability nucleotide sequences. For each public chain, a later analysis derived a clonal expansion index from normalized ranks of inferred template counts within each repertoire. In a later analysis, generation probabilities were computed with a VDJ recombination model fitted to out-of-frame rearrangements, and the resulting probabilities were checked against IGoR. Hypergeometric tests were used in a later analysis to score TCR-TCR, TCR-HLA and TCR-CMV co-occurrence, with a repertoire-size bias correction applied to the TCR pairs. To estimate false discovery rates, a later analysis permuted the HLA or CMV assignments 20 times. In a later analysis, co-occurring TCRs were grouped using DBSCAN, with TCRdist sequence similarity added in when clustering inside HLA-allele-positive subsets. For co-occurrence clustering, repertoires with fewer than 30,000 or more than 120,000 public chains were excluded, along with five or six repertoires with anomalous nucleotide sharing. The table comes from immuneACCESS by way of TCRdb, which keeps in-frame sequences with V and J called. Part of the clones is missing from these tables; in studies checked, under half for an unresolved V gene and the rest for unknown reasons. That table gives V, J and clone size, and the DNA gave D and trimming. This sample lists roughly 100,000 clones; approximately 82% were detected once. Of the sample, around 8.2% is held by the ten largest clones.

Of note for this clone: The antigen it recognizes is unknown. Base qualities are not recorded, but no much larger clone differs from it by a single base.

The clonotype was recovered from a man aged 40-49 years in good health and CMV-seropositive. The rearrangement joined TRBV6-1 to TRBJ1-2; 9 central bases correspond to TRBD1. Sequencing was performed on PBMCs. The base sequence is TGTGCCAGCAGAACAACAGGGGGCGTAGATGGCTACACCTTC. The resulting protein is CASRTTGGVDGYTF.